The 22 T cell receptor beta chains below all came from one sample that was sequenced in a study of Tregs in tolerant kidney transplant recipients. Related graft donors supplied nonmyeloablative bone marrow transplants, and mixed chimerism was transient. Method: immunoSEQ multiplex PCR; TCRdb's copy keeps in-frame clones and lacks some. In all, the sample yields roughly 15,000 clones. The sample was CD4+ T cells from blood (PBMCs), taken 12 months after the transplant. These receptors originate from a human patient who received a combined kidney and bone marrow transplant. Some of the T cells might come from the graft donor.

About this clone: The read ends 3 residues before the CDR3 terminus; that terminus is restored from the germline J gene. V is TRBV6-2 or TRBV6-3 and J is TRBJ2-6; either TRBD1 or TRBD2 may supply D (5 bases each). Germline V gene data show CDR1 as MNHEY and CDR2 as SVGEGT. This CDR3 comprises 16 residues. Trimming took off 0 bases at V and 0 bases at J, with 6 bases between the two ends. The CDR3 sequence: CASSYSRGSGANVLTF. CDR3 DNA, as far as it was read: TGTGCCAGCAGTTACTCGAGGGGCTCTGGGGCCAACGTC.

Turning to this clone: Coverage ceases 3 residues before the CDR3 finishes, and the germline J gene fills in the end. V gene TRBV20-1 combines with J gene TRBJ1-1; TRBD1 matches at 12 bases. Germline loops: CDR1 DFQATT, CDR2 SNEGSKA (reference sequence). The CDR3 consists of 18 residues. J lost 1 base, V lost 1 base, and 10 bases had no gene match. The CDR3 DNA, read in part, is TGCAGTGCTAGAGTCATGCCGGGACAGGGGGCCCCGAACACTGAA. Its protein is CSARVMPGQGAPNTE. The CDR3 reads in full as CSARVMPGQGAPNTEAFF.

With regard to this clone: The read finishes 3 residues shy of the CDR3 end, and the germline J gene is used to complete it. V gene TRBV30 combines with J gene TRBJ2-1; D perhaps matches TRBD2 (7 bases). V shed 2 bases and J shed 7 bases, with 18 bases lying between them. The V gene's germline CDR1 is GTSNPN and CDR2 SVGIG (reference sequence). CDR3 length: 15 residues. The CDR3 DNA, read in part, is TGTGCCTGGAGTAGGGGGGGACTTGCGGGGAATGAG. It specifies CAWSRGGLAGNE. The complete CDR3 reads CAWSRGGLAGNEQFF. Looking up the rest from reference TRBV30 and TRBJ2-1 gives the full variable domain: SQTIHQWPATLVQPVGSPLSLECTVEGTSNPNLYWYRQAAGRGLQLLFYSVGIGQISSEVPQNLSASRPQDRQFILSSKKLLLSDSGFYLCAWSRGGLAGNEQFFGPGTRLTVL.

This clone is identified as medium-sized from frequency. Read coverage stops 3 residues before the CDR3 terminus; the germline J gene supplies the remainder. The chain carries TRBV7-2 and TRBJ2-3; D is perhaps TRBD1 (6 bases). The CDR3 consists of 14 residues. Trimming left V 3 bases short and J 3 bases short, with 10 bases between. CDR1 is SGHTA, CDR2 FQGNSA, per germline. CDR3 residues: CASSLAQGTDTQYF. The covered CDR3 bases are TGTGCCAGCAGCTTGGCGCAGGGGACAGATACG.

This clone is classed as medium-sized (0.01 to 0.1%) by frequency. The read ends 3 residues early relative to the CDR3; the germline J gene fills the gap. The rearrangement links TRBV19 to TRBJ2-1, with 16 nucleotides matching TRBD2. CDR1 and CDR2 (germline): LNHDA, SQIVND (reference sequence). Trimming at V came to 6 bases and at J to 8 bases, leaving 4 bases not matched to a gene. The CDR3 contains 15 residues. The CDR3 spells CASRLGLAGGYEQFF. The CDR3 bases that were read are TGTGCCAGTAGGTTGGGACTAGCGGGAGGGTATGAG.

Regarding this clone: The read ends 3 residues shy of where the CDR3 ends; the end is completed using the germline J gene. The chain couples TRBV20-1 to TRBJ1-5; TRBD1 might be the D (5 bases). Trimming shortened V by 1 base and J by 3 bases, and 10 bases separated the two germline ends. Germline loops: CDR1 DFQATT, CDR2 SNEGSKA (reference sequence). This CDR3 region has 14 residues. The CDR3 sequence is CSARGPGINQPQHF. The DNA read from the CDR3 is TGCAGTGCTAGAGGACCAGGGATCAATCAGCCC.

Note on this clone: The CDR3 extends 3 residues past the end of the read, so its final part is completed from the germline J gene. V is TRBV2 and J is TRBJ1-4; 10 bases agree with TRBD1. Germline values: CDR1 SNHLY, CDR2 FYNNEI. This CDR3 comprises 14 residues. J gave up 7 bases and V 6 bases, and 5 bases lay outside the gene matches. CDR3 DNA, as far as it was read: TGTGCCAGCAGCGACAGGGGGCGTTTTGAAAAA. Protein product: CASSDRGRFEK. The entire CDR3 is CASSDRGRFEKLFF.

Notes on this clone: The read terminates 3 residues ahead of where the CDR3 ends, so the germline J gene completes it. The chain recombines TRBV7-2 with TRBJ2-7; D possibly corresponds to TRBD1 (6 bases). V dropped 3 bases and J dropped 3 bases, with 9 bases sitting between them. The CDR3 sequence is 13 residues long. CDR1 SGHTA and CDR2 FQGNSA come from the germline V gene. The CDR3 is CASSFRDNYEQYF. Partial CDR3 DNA: TGTGCCAGCAGCTTCCGGGACAACTACGAG.

In the case of this clone: Sequencing ends 3 residues short of the CDR3 end; the germline J gene provides the rest. This rearrangement joins TRBV25-1 to TRBJ2-1, with 9 bases lining up with TRBD2. The CDR3 has 15 amino acids. The germline V gene encodes CDR1 MGHDK and CDR2 SYGVNS. V lost 6 bases and J lost 7; bases outside the gene matches: 10. The CDR3: CASSVHSGRMNEQFF. The sequenced part of the CDR3 DNA is TGTGCCAGCAGCGTGCATAGCGGGAGAATGAATGAG. The full variable domain, in which reference TRBV25-1 and TRBJ2-1 provide the parts outside the CDR3, is EADIYQTPRYLVIGTGKKITLECSQTMGHDKMYWYQQDPGMELHLIHYSYGVNSTEKGDLSSESTVSRIRTEHFPLTLESARPSHTSQYLCASSVHSGRMNEQFFGPGTRLTVL.

On this clone itself: The read comes to an end 3 residues before the CDR3 does, leaving the germline J gene to fill in the end. This chain joins TRBV7-3 and TRBJ2-7; TRBD1 aligns across 12 bases. Germline V CDR1 and CDR2: SGHTA, FQGTGA. V lost 4 bases and J lost 2; bases outside the gene matches: 9. The CDR3 covers 17 residues. CDR3 DNA, as far as it was read: TGTGCCAGCAGCTCGGGGACAGGGGGCCCCTTTGCCTACGAG. It yields the protein CASSSGTGGPFAYE. From start to end, the CDR3 is CASSSGTGGPFAYEQYF.

About this clone itself: The read terminates 3 residues before the CDR3 end, so the remaining end is supplied by the germline J gene. The chain joins TRBV7-3 to TRBJ2-3; no reliable D call. Germline V gives CDR1 SGHTA, CDR2 FQGTGA. V dropped 5 bases and J dropped 4 bases, with 10 bases sitting between them. This CDR3 contains 13 residues. The CDR3: CASSPVRSDTQYF. The CDR3 bases that were read are TGTGCCAGCAGCCCTGTCAGATCAGATACG.

As to this clone: The read falls 3 residues short of the CDR3 end, and the missing part is taken from the germline J gene. The chain joins TRBV29-1 to TRBJ2-1, with 10 bases fitting TRBD2. V was pared by 1 base and J by 0 bases, with 12 bases of the junction left unmatched. Germline V lookup: CDR1 SQVTM, CDR2 ANQGSEA. This CDR3 region has 19 residues. The sequenced part of the CDR3 DNA is TGCAGCGTTGAAGGCGGCGGGACTAGCGTCACGCGCTCCTACAATGAG. The encoded protein is CSVEGGGTSVTRSYNE. The entire CDR3 protein is CSVEGGGTSVTRSYNEQFF.

Concerning this clone itself: The read stops 3 residues short of the end of the CDR3; the missing end is completed from the germline J gene. V is TRBV5-4 and J is TRBJ1-3; maybe TRBD1 (5 bases). The germline V gene encodes CDR1 SGHNT and CDR2 YYREEE (reference sequence). Trimming cost V 2 bases and J 6 bases, with 15 bases left between them. The CDR3 runs to 15 residues. CDR3 DNA, as far as it was read: TGTGCCAGCAGCTTAACGACAGCCGCTGAAAACACC. Encoded protein: CASSLTTAAENT. The complete CDR3 sequence is CASSLTTAAENTIYF.

Note on this clone: The read gets to within 3 residues of the CDR3 end, and the germline J gene fills in the rest. The chain couples TRBV18 to TRBJ2-1; TRBD2 matches 9 bases. CDR3 length: 18 amino acids. Germline CDR1 reads KGHSH; CDR2 reads LQKENI. The J segment lost 0 bases and the V segment lost 3 bases, leaving 9 bases of the junction unmatched. The part of the CDR3 DNA that was read is TGTGCCAGCTCACCCCCTAGGCGGGAGGGCCCCTCCTACAATGAG. This codes for CASSPPRREGPSYNE. The whole CDR3 region reads CASSPPRREGPSYNEQFF.

Notes on this clone: From the germline J gene comes the end of the CDR3, since the read stops 3 residues before it. The V and J genes are TRBV20-1 and TRBJ2-7; D is unresolved. The CDR3 runs to 13 residues. The ends were cut back, 8 bases at V and 3 bases at J, with 17 bases in the middle. From germline, CDR1 is DFQATT and CDR2 SNEGSKA (reference sequence). The covered CDR3 bases are TGCAGTCTTTCGTCGGGTTCCCGCTACGAG. Protein: CSLSSGSRYE. The complete CDR3 reads CSLSSGSRYEQYF.

Points on this clone: The observed sequence ends 3 residues before the CDR3 terminus, with the missing tail filled in from the germline J gene. J is TRBJ1-5 and V is TRBV19; TRBD1 might be the D (5 bases). V was shortened by 5 bases and J by 2 bases, with 7 bases between the two germline ends. This CDR3 contains 13 residues. In germline, CDR1 is LNHDA, CDR2 SQIVND (reference sequence). CDR3 loop: CASSLQGNQPQHF. The sequenced part of the CDR3 DNA is TGTGCCAGTAGTTTACAGGGCAATCAGCCC. Full variable domain (outside the CDR3, taken from reference TRBV19 and TRBJ1-5): DGGITQSPKYLFRKEGQNVTLSCEQNLNHDAMYWYRQDPGQGLRLIYYSQIVNDFQKGDIAEGYSVSREKKESFPLTVTSAQKNPTAFYLCASSLQGNQPQHFGDGTRLSIL.

Points on this clone: The CDR3 goes on 3 residues after the read ends, and that part is filled in from the germline J gene. The chain is built from TRBV7-3 and TRBJ1-6, with D uncertain. The CDR3 runs to 13 residues. Germline-derived CDR1 and CDR2 are SGHTA and FQGTGA. V lost 4 bases and J 4 bases, leaving 5 bases between the germline ends. CDR3 DNA, as far as it was read: TGTGCCAGCAGCTCTCTATATAATTCACCC. Translating it yields CASSSLYNSP. The full CDR3 protein reads CASSSLYNSPLHF.

CDR3 bases read: TGTGCCAGCAGTTCGCCTCGGGCTCGGGCGGGAGTAAAGGAGACC. Translated, it gives CASSSPRARAGVKET. The CDR3 reads in full as CASSSPRARAGVKETQYF. This chain links TRBV12-3 or TRBV12-4 with TRBJ2-5; TRBD2 agrees at 7 bases. The sequenced fragment ends 3 residues before the CDR3 boundary, so the rest is inferred from the germline J gene. The junction had 19 bases not matched to a gene; V was cut back by 4 bases and J by 5 bases. The CDR3 extends over 18 amino acids.

According to its frequency, this clone is large. The CDR3 goes on 3 residues after the read ends, and that part is filled in from the germline J gene. The chain has TRBV29-1 and TRBJ2-5; D is unclear. The V gene's germline CDR1 is SQVTM and CDR2 ANQGSEA. CDR3 size: 11 residues. V shed 4 bases and J shed 5 bases, with 8 bases lying between them. The sequenced CDR3 bases are TGCAGCGTTGTGCTCCAGGAGACC. Its protein product is CSVVLQET. The full CDR3 is CSVVLQETQYF.

A note on this clone: The read ends 3 residues early relative to the CDR3; the germline J gene fills the gap. The genes are TRBV30 and TRBJ1-1; D unresolved. CDR1 and CDR2 from the germline V gene are GTSNPN and SVGIG (reference sequence). The CDR3 is made up of 13 amino acids. V lost 2 bases and J 0 bases, leaving 7 bases between the germline ends. Incomplete CDR3 DNA: TGTGCCTGGAGTCAGGTCGTGAACACTGAA. Its translation is CAWSQVVNTE. The full CDR3 reads CAWSQVVNTEAFF. Based on the CDR3 plus reference TRBV30 and TRBJ1-1, the full variable domain is SQTIHQWPATLVQPVGSPLSLECTVEGTSNPNLYWYRQAAGRGLQLLFYSVGIGQISSEVPQNLSASRPQDRQFILSSKKLLLSDSGFYLCAWSQVVNTEAFFGQGTRLTVV.

Regarding this clone: The read gets to within 3 residues of the CDR3 end, and the germline J gene fills in the rest. This chain uses TRBV5-1 with TRBJ2-3; D gene uncertain. This CDR3 has 13 residues. The V gene's germline CDR1 is SGHRS and CDR2 YFSETQ. The V end was cut by 5 bases, the J end by 2 bases, with 9 bases between. The CDR3 DNA, read in part, is TGCGCCAGCAGACCCACTTTCACAGATACG. Protein sequence: CASRPTFTDT. The full CDR3 sequence reads CASRPTFTDTQYF.

Note on this clone: Read data end 3 residues before the CDR3 end; the end is taken from the germline J gene. The chain recombines TRBV5-1 with TRBJ2-7, with 9 bases fitting TRBD2. Germline V lookup: CDR1 SGHRS, CDR2 YFSETQ. Germline trimming cut 0 bases from V and 1 base from J; bases unmatched to any gene: 2. The CDR3 totals 15 residues. CDR3 DNA, as far as it was read: TGCGCCAGCAGCTTGGGGGCGGGAGGGTCCTACGAG. Amino acid sequence: CASSLGAGGSYE. The complete CDR3 protein is CASSLGAGGSYEQYF.